This T cell receptor (beta chain) originates from a study of low-dose radiotherapy and immunotherapy resistance in tumors. Study-wide background: Ipilimumab 1 mg/kg every six weeks, together with nivolumab 240 mg every two weeks, was given intravenously to patients.

Regarding time point: after trial treatment. Treatment in this sample: LDRT plus nivolumab, ipilimumab, low-dose cyclophosphamide and aspirin (RACIN trial). This clonotype was seen at least ten times. TRAV and TRBV primers primed cDNA for both TCRalpha and TCRbeta. Amplification of TCRs used a constant-region primer and V-primer adapter for roughly 20 PCR cycles. TCRdb fed the reads into MiXCR, producing one record per CDR3 protein. Altogether about 91,000 distinct CDR3 sequences are present, 20% to 25% being singletons, with the ten largest covering about 13%. The starting material was PBMCs, obtained after low-dose radiotherapy plus immunotherapy. The origin of this receptor is a female donor with ovarian cancer.

This CDR3 is CASSGLGYEQYF. For the CDR3, the DNA is TGTGCCAGCAGCGGGCTGGGCTACGAGCAGTACTTC. The chain recombines TRBV2 with TRBJ2-7; D call uncertain. Trimming shortened V by 6 bases and J by 3 bases, and 9 bases separated the two germline ends. The CDR3 runs to 12 residues. CDR1 and CDR2 from the germline V gene are SNHLY and FYNNEI. Filled out from reference TRBV2 and TRBJ2-7, the complete variable domain reads EPEVTQTPSHQVTQMGQEVILRCVPISNHLYFYWYRQILGQKVEFLVSFYNNEISEKSEIFDDQFSVERPDGSNFTLKIRSTKLEDSAMYFCASSGLGYEQYFGPGTRLTVT.